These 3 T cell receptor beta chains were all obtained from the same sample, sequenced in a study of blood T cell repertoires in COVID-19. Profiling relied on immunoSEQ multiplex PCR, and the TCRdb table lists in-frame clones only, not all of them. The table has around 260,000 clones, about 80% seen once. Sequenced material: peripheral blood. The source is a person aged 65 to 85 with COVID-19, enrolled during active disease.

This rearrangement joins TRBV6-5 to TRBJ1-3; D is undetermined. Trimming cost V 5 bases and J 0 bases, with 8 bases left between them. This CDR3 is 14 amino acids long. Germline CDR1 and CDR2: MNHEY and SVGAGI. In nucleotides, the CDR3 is TGTGCCAGCAGTCTTGAGAACTCTGGAAACACCATATATTTT. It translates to CASSLENSGNTIYF.

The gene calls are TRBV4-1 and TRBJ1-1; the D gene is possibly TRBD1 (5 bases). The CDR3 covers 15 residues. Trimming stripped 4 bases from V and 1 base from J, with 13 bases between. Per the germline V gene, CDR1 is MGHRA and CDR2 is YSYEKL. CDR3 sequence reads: CASSPQGSGNTEAFF. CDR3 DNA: TGCGCCAGCAGCCCCCAGGGTTCGGGGAACACTGAAGCTTTCTTT.

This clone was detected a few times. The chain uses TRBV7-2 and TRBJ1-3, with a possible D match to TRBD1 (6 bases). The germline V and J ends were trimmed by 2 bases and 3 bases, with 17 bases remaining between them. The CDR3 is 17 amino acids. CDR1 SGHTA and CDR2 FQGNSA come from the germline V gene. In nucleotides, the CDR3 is TGTGCCAGCAGCTTATTTCCTGGGGGGGCGCTTGGAAACACCATATATTTT. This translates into CASSLFPGGALGNTIYF. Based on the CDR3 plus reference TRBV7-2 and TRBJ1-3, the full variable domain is GAGVSQSPSNKVTEKGKDVELRCDPISGHTALYWYRQSLGQGLEFLIYFQGNSAPDKSGLPSDRFSAERTGGSVSTLTIQRTQQEDSAVYLCASSLFPGGALGNTIYFGEGSWLTVV.